This TCR beta chain was observed in a study of blood T cell repertoires in COVID-19. About the study: Donors in the United States, Italy and Spain gave samples during acute or convalescent COVID-19. Sample material is recorded as cDNA or gDNA derived from T cells, B-cell-depleted T cells, or PBMCs.

The CDR3 spans 15 residues. The V gene's germline CDR1 is SGHNT and CDR2 YYREEE (reference sequence). V shed 4 bases and J 5 bases; nucleotides not matched to a gene: 8. In the authors' methods: Researchers report that nucleated cell counts were estimated from reference gene primer amplification. Repertoires were generated with immunoSEQ multiplex PCR, while TCRdb's copy carries only in-frame clones and drops some. V and J calls and clone size follow that table, whereas D and trimming were derived from the DNA. This sample has about 93,000 clones, with 90% found just once. The chain carries TRBV5-4 and TRBJ2-5; 10 bases fit TRBD1. The source of this sequence is a human donor with active COVID-19. The donor label of this sample is uncertain. Material: peripheral blood. In DNA, the CDR3 is TGTGCCAGCAGCGACGACAGGGGGCGCCTCGAGACCCAGTACTTC. Residues: CASSDDRGRLETQYF.